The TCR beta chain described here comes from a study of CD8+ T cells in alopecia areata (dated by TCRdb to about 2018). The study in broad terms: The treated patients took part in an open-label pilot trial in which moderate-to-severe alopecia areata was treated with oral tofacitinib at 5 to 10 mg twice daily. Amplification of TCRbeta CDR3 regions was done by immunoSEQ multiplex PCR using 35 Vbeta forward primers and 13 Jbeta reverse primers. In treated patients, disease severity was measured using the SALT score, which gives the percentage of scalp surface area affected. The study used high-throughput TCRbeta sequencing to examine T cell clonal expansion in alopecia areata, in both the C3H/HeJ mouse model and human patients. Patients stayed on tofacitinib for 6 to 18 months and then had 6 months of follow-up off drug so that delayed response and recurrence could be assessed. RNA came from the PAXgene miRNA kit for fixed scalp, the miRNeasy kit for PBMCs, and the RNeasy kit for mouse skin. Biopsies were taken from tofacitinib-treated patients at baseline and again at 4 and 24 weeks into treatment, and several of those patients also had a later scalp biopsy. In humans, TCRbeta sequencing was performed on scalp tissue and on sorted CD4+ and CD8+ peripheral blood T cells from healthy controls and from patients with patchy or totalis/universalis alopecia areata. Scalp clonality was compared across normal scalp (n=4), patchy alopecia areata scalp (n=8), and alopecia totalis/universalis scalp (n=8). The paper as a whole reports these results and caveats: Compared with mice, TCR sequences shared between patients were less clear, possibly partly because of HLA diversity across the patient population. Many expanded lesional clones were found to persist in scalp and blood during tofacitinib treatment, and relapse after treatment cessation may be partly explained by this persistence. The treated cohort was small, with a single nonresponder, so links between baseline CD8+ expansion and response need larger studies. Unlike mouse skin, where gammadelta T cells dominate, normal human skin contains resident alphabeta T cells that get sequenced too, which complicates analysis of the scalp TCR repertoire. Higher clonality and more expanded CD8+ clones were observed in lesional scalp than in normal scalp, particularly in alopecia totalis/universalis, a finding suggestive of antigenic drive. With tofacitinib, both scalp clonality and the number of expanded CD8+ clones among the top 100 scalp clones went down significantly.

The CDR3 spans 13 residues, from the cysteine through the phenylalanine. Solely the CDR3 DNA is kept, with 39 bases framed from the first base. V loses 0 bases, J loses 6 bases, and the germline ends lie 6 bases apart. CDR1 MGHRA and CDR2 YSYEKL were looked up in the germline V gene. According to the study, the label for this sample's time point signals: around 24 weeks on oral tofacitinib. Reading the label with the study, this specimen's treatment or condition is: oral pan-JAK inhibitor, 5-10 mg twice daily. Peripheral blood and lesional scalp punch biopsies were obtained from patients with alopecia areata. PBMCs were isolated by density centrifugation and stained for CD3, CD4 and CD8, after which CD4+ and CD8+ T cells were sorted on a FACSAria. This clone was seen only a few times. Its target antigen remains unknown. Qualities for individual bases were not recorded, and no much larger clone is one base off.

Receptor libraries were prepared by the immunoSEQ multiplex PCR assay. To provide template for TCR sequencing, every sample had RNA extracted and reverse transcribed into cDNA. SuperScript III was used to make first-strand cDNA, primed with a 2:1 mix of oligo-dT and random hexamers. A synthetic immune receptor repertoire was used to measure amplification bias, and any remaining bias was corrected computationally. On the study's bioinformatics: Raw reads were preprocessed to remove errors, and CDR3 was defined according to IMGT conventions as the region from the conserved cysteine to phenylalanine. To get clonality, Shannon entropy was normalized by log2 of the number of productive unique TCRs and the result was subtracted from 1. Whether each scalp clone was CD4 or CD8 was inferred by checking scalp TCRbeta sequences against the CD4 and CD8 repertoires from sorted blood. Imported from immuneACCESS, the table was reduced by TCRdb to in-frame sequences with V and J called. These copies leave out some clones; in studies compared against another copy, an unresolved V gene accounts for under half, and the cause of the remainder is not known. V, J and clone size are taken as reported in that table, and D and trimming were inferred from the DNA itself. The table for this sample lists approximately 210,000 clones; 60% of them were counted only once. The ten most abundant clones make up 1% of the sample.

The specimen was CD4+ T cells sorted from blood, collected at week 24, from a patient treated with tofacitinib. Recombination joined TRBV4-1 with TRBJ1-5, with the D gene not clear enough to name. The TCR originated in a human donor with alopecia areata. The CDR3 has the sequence CASSQERTQPQHF. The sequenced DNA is TGCGCCAGCAGCCAAGAGAGAACTCAGCCCCAGCATTTT.